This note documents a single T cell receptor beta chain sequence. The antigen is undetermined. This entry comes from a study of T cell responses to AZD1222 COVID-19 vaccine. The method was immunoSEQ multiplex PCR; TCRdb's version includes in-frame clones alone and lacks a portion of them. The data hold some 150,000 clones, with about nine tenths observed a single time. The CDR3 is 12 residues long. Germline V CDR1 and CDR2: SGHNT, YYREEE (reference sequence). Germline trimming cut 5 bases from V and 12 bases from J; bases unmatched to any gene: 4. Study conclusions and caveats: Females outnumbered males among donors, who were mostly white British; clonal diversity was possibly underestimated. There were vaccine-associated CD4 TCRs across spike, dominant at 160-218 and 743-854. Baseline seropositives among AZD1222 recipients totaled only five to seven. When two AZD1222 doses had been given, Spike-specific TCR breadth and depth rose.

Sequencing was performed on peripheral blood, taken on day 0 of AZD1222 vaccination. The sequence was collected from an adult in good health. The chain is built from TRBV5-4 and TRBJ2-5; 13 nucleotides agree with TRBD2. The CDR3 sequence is CASSSGTSGEYF. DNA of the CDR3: TGTGCCAGCAGTTCCGGGACTAGCGGGGAGTACTTC.